These 24 T cell receptor beta chains came from one sample sequenced in a study of blood T cell repertoires in COVID-19. Method: immunoSEQ multiplex PCR; TCRdb's copy keeps in-frame clones and lacks some. The data show about 200,000 clones, around 84% seen once. The sample was peripheral blood. These receptors originate from a human donor in a cohort sampled during active COVID-19.

The V and J genes are TRBV2 and TRBJ2-3, with 8 bases fitting TRBD2. V dropped 11 bases and J dropped 4; count of bases not matched to a gene: 2. This CDR3 contains 11 residues. CDR1 SNHLY and CDR2 FYNNEI come from the germline V gene. CDR3 sequence (DNA): TGTGCCGGGACTAGTGCAGATACGCAGTATTTT. It codes for CAGTSADTQYF.

This chain connects TRBV2 to TRBJ2-1; 8 nucleotides align to TRBD2. Trimming removed 6 bases from V and 9 bases from J; junction bases left unmatched: 7. From germline, CDR1 is SNHLY and CDR2 FYNNEI. CDR3 length equals 13 residues. CDR3 amino acids: CASSQRESGEQFF. For the CDR3, the DNA is TGTGCCAGCAGCCAGCGGGAGTCTGGTGAGCAGTTCTTC.

J is TRBJ1-4 and V is TRBV7-9; tentative D call: TRBD1 (5 bases). The CDR3 totals 14 residues. Germline V CDR1 and CDR2: SEHNR, FQNEAQ (reference sequence). V lost 5 bases and J lost 8, with 15 bases in between. The CDR3 DNA follows: TGTGCCAGCAGCCGGGGCGGACTAGGGGAAAAACTGTTTTTT. Translating it yields CASSRGGLGEKLFF.

J is TRBJ1-4 and V is TRBV9; no definite D call. This CDR3 is built from 14 residues. The germline gives CDR1 SGDLS, CDR2 YYNGEE. The germline V and J ends were trimmed by 4 bases and 7 bases, with 14 bases remaining between them. The CDR3 DNA is TGTGCCAGCAGCATTGCATCTCGCGGTGAAAAACTGTTTTTT. It yields the protein CASSIASRGEKLFF. The variable domain in full, completed from reference TRBV9 and TRBJ1-4, reads DSGVTQTPKHLITATGQRVTLRCSPRSGDLSVYWYQQSLDQGLQFLIQYYNGEERAKGNILERFSAQQFPDLHSELNLSSLELGDSALYFCASSIASRGEKLFFGSGTQLSVL.

The chain recombines TRBV25-1 with TRBJ1-2; tentative D call: TRBD1 (5 bases). Germline loops: CDR1 MGHDK, CDR2 SYGVNS. V was clipped by 1 base and J by 8 bases, with 11 bases between them. This CDR3 has 13 amino acids. For the CDR3, the DNA is TGTGCCAGCAGTGAATGGGGGGTAGCCGGCTACACCTTC. Its translation: CASSEWGVAGYTF.

This clone has a single count. This rearrangement joins TRBV30 to TRBJ1-4, with a possible D match to TRBD1 (5 bases). The CDR3 is 14 amino acids. V was shortened by 5 bases and J by 10 bases, with 20 bases between the two germline ends. The germline gives CDR1 GTSNPN, CDR2 SVGIG (reference sequence). CDR3 protein: CAWASNQGFGKLFF. In DNA, the CDR3 is TGTGCCTGGGCCTCCAATCAGGGTTTCGGAAAACTGTTTTTT.

The chain combines TRBV5-1 with TRBJ2-7; 13 nucleotides align to TRBD2. Germline V gene data show CDR1 as SGHRS and CDR2 as YFSETQ. V shed 4 bases, J shed 6 bases, and the junction held 4 bases outside the gene matches. The CDR3 loop spans 14 amino acids. The DNA for the CDR3 is TGCGCCAGCAGCCCGGGACTAGCGGGGATCGAGCAGTACTTC. Its translation is CASSPGLAGIEQYF.

V is TRBV5-5 and J is TRBJ2-7; 13 bases map to TRBD2. There are 18 residues in the CDR3. Looked up from germline, CDR1 is SGHKS and CDR2 is YYEKEE (reference sequence). Unmatched junction bases numbered 10, after V lost 4 bases and J lost 0 bases. CDR3 DNA sequence: TGTGCCAGCAGCCCATGGACTAGCGGGGGAAAACCCTCCTACGAGCAGTACGTC. This gives the protein CASSPWTSGGKPSYEQYV.

This chain uses TRBV19 with TRBJ2-1; TRBD1 matches at 7 bases. V shed 5 bases, J shed 1 base, and the junction held 11 bases outside the gene matches. CDR3 length equals 17 residues. Per germline, CDR1 LNHDA and CDR2 SQIVND (reference sequence). CDR3: CASSPSRGGESYNEQFF. CDR3 in DNA: TGTGCCAGTAGTCCCTCAAGAGGGGGCGAATCCTACAATGAGCAGTTCTTC.

V gene TRBV18 combines with J gene TRBJ1-5; maybe TRBD1 (5 bases). Germline V gene sequence: CDR1 KGHSH, CDR2 LQKENI. The V gene lost 3 bases and the J gene lost 6 bases, with 9 bases spanning the gap. The CDR3 covers 13 residues. CDR3 in DNA: TGTGCCAGCTCACCGGCCGGGGGTCAGCCCCAGCATTTT. Translating gives CASSPAGGQPQHF.

The chain employs TRBV19 and TRBJ1-2; no clear D gene. V dropped 4 bases and J dropped 4 bases, with 10 bases sitting between them. The CDR3 runs to 13 residues. Germline V lookup: CDR1 LNHDA, CDR2 SQIVND (reference sequence). CDR3 amino acids: CASSNNRPYGYTF. The CDR3 bases are TGTGCCAGTAGTAATAACAGACCCTATGGCTACACCTTC.

DNA for the CDR3: TGCAGCGTCGGAGTTGGGTCCATAGCTTTCTTT. The encoded protein is CSVGVGSIAFF. The chain couples TRBV29-1 to TRBJ1-1; D is unclear. Trimming cost V 6 bases and J 10 bases, with 15 bases left between them. CDR3 length: 11 amino acids. Germline V gives CDR1 SQVTM, CDR2 ANQGSEA.

The chain has TRBV30 and TRBJ1-5; D not certain. Germline values: CDR1 GTSNPN, CDR2 SVGIG (reference sequence). This CDR3 contains 14 residues. V was cut by 0 bases and J by 3 bases, with 9 bases left in between. The CDR3 sequence: CAWSVDDFNQPQHF. CDR3 in DNA: TGTGCCTGGAGTGTAGACGACTTCAATCAGCCCCAGCATTTT.

V and J are TRBV6-5 and TRBJ1-4; 7 nucleotides line up with TRBD1. CDR1 is MNHEY and CDR2 is SVGAGI in the germline V gene. This CDR3 region has 16 residues. J was trimmed by 4 bases and V by 2 bases; bases with no gene match: 7. CDR3: CASSYTGQPHNEKLFF. The DNA for the CDR3 is TGTGCCAGCAGTTACACGGGACAGCCGCATAATGAAAAACTGTTTTTT.

This clone showed up just a few times. The chain employs TRBV4-2 and TRBJ1-2; D gene ambiguous. In germline, CDR1 is LGHNA, CDR2 YNFKEQ. V lost 2 bases and J lost 5, with 12 bases in between. CDR3 length: 14 residues. CDR3 loop: CASSQIDIPYGYTF. The DNA of the CDR3 is TGTGCCAGCAGCCAAATAGACATCCCTTATGGCTACACCTTC.

CDR3 region: CASSLGTGGTAFF. The CDR3 bases are TGTGCCAGCAGTTTAGGGACAGGGGGAACAGCTTTCTTT. V and J are TRBV28 and TRBJ1-1, with 11 bases that match TRBD1. V shed 2 bases, J shed 10 bases, and the junction held 3 bases outside the gene matches. Germline CDR1 and CDR2: MDHEN and SYDVKM. The CDR3 runs 13 residues. Full variable domain (rest looked up from reference TRBV28 and TRBJ1-1): DVKVTQSSRYLVKRTGEKVFLECVQDMDHENMFWYRQDPGLGLRLIYFSYDVKMKEKGDIPEGYSVSREKKERFSLILESASTNQTSMYLCASSLGTGGTAFFGQGTRLTVV.

This clone turned up a few times. J is TRBJ2-7 and V is TRBV2, with 7 bases identical to TRBD1. There are 15 residues in the CDR3. Per the germline V gene, CDR1 is SNHLY and CDR2 is FYNNEI. Unmatched junction bases numbered 6, after V lost 2 bases and J lost 2 bases. DNA for the CDR3: TGTGCCAGCAGTGAAAGAGGGGGCGCCCCCTACGAGCAGTACTTC. Residues: CASSERGGAPYEQYF.

This chain joins TRBV4-1 and TRBJ2-1; 7 nucleotides match TRBD2. With V trimmed by 0 bases and J by 4 bases, 3 bases remained unmatched. Germline V lookup: CDR1 MGHRA, CDR2 YSYEKL. The CDR3 extends over 15 amino acids. CDR3 sequence: CASSQDPSGYNEQFF. The CDR3 region has the DNA TGCGCCAGCAGCCAAGACCCTAGCGGATACAATGAGCAGTTCTTC.

The chain combines TRBV7-9 with TRBJ2-1; no clear D. Germline loops: CDR1 SEHNR, CDR2 FQNEAQ (reference sequence). The CDR3 is 14 amino acids. Trimming stripped 5 bases from V and 0 bases from J, with 8 bases between. The CDR3 spells CASSPHISYNEQFF. DNA for the CDR3: TGTGCCAGCAGCCCCCACATCTCCTACAATGAGCAGTTCTTC.

This chain joins TRBV19 and TRBJ1-5, with 11 nucleotides matching TRBD1. CDR1 and CDR2 from the germline V gene are LNHDA and SQIVND (reference sequence). This CDR3 region has 13 residues. The V and J ends lost 9 bases and 6 bases, in that order; junction bases with no gene match: 4. DNA of the CDR3: TGTGCCAGCTCCGGGACAGGGGGTCAGCCCCAGCATTTT. It specifies CASSGTGGQPQHF. The full variable domain, with the rest looked up from reference TRBV19 and TRBJ1-5, is DGGITQSPKYLFRKEGQNVTLSCEQNLNHDAMYWYRQDPGQGLRLIYYSQIVNDFQKGDIAEGYSVSREKKESFPLTVTSAQKNPTAFYLCASSGTGGQPQHFGDGTRLSIL.

The V call is TRBV29-1, the J call TRBJ2-7, with 8 bases identical to TRBD1. Germline-derived CDR1 and CDR2 are SQVTM and ANQGSEA. This CDR3 region has 13 residues. V trimming: 4 bases; J trimming: 3 bases; junction bases outside the gene matches: 5. The CDR3 protein is CSVGYGQGYEQYF. For the CDR3, the DNA is TGCAGCGTTGGTTACGGACAGGGCTACGAGCAGTACTTC.

This clone was observed once. In nucleotides, the CDR3 is TGTGCCAGCAGCGTGACAGGGGGCCAGGGCACAGATACGCAGTATTTT. It codes for CASSVTGGQGTDTQYF. The V call is TRBV9, the J call TRBJ2-3, with 10 bases that match TRBD1. The V segment lost 2 bases and the J segment 1 base; nucleotides outside the gene matches: 4. Germline loops: CDR1 SGDLS, CDR2 YYNGEE. This CDR3 comprises 16 residues.

This clone appeared once. The J gene is TRBJ2-1, the V gene TRBV24-1, with D possibly matching TRBD2 (6 bases). V was cut by 4 bases and J by 7 bases, with 10 bases left in between. The CDR3 extends over 13 amino acids. CDR1 is KGHDR and CDR2 is SFDVKD in the germline V gene. The CDR3 bases are TGTGCCACCAGTGAGGAGGGTCGTAATGAGCAGTTCTTC. Its translation: CATSEEGRNEQFF.

This chain connects TRBV30 to TRBJ1-1; D is unresolved. Germline V gene sequence: CDR1 GTSNPN, CDR2 SVGIG (reference sequence). Trimming left V 0 bases short and J 8 bases short, with 13 bases between. The CDR3 spans 13 residues. The CDR3 protein is CAWSVGGRGEAFF. The CDR3 nucleotides read TGTGCCTGGAGTGTAGGAGGGCGGGGAGAAGCTTTCTTT.